This T cell receptor (beta chain) appears in the sequencing data of a study of T cell responses to AZD1222 COVID-19 vaccine. With regard to this clone: Its antigen remains unidentified.

Findings and limits, study-wide: Spike as a whole was targeted by vaccine-associated CD4 TCRs, dominant at 160-218 and 743-854. Two AZD1222 doses significantly raised spike-specific TCR breadth and depth over controls.

This CDR3 spans 14 amino acids. The germline gives CDR1 GTSNPN, CDR2 SVGIG (reference sequence). V lost 2 bases and J lost 3; bases outside the gene matches: 2. Some clones are missing from TCRdb's copy, which holds only in-frame ones; the method was immunoSEQ multiplex PCR. The sample carries under 30,000 clones, roughly 84% recorded once. Analysis merged second doses at about 4 or about 12 weeks. The receptor comes from an adult who received the AZD1222 COVID-19 vaccine. The specimen comprised peripheral blood, sampled 28 days after the second AZD1222 dose. The J gene is TRBJ2-5, the V gene TRBV30, with TRBD2 identical over 11 bases. In nucleotides, the CDR3 is TGTGCCTGGAGTCAACTAGCGGGAGAAGAGACCCAGTACTTC. Translation gives CAWSQLAGEETQYF.